Each of the 32 T cell receptor beta chains below was sequenced from the same sample in a study of PD-1 blockade in classical Hodgkin lymphoma. Assay: immunoSEQ multiplex PCR; the TCRdb copy retains only in-frame clones and omits some. This repertoire shows about 24,000 clones, around 83% found once; its top ten account for approximately 1.8%. No patient escaped relapse after autologous stem cell transplantation, and brentuximab vedotin exposure varied. Magnetic negative selection was used to purify CD4+ T cells from thawed PBMCs. The material was CD4+ T cells from blood, obtained at baseline. The receptor set was obtained from a human donor with classical Hodgkin lymphoma.

This rearrangement joins TRBV9 to TRBJ1-5; D remains ambiguous. Germline assignment: CDR1 SGDLS and CDR2 YYNGEE. With 0 bases removed from V and 0 bases from J, the gap between germline ends came to 4 bases. This CDR3 contains 14 residues. The CDR3 sequence: CASSVGNSNQPQHF. For the CDR3, the DNA is TGTGCCAGCAGCGTAGGCAATAGCAATCAGCCCCAGCATTTT.

The J gene is TRBJ1-4, the V gene TRBV7-2; the match to TRBD1 covers 10 bases. This CDR3 is 16 amino acids long. Unmatched junction bases numbered 7, after V lost 5 bases and J lost 4 bases. Germline CDR1 SGHTA, CDR2 FQGNSA. The CDR3 DNA reads as TGTGCCAGCAGCACCGGGACAGGGGCCGGTAATGAAAAACTGTTTTTT. Its translation: CASSTGTGAGNEKLFF.

This sequence joins TRBV4-2 and TRBJ2-7; 10 bases fit TRBD1. This CDR3 contains 15 residues. Germline V gene sequence: CDR1 LGHNA, CDR2 YNFKEQ. V was clipped by 1 base and J by 4 bases; unmatched bases: 4. The CDR3 DNA reads TGTGCCAGCAGCCAAGCCGACAGGGGGCTTTACGAGCAGTACTTC. This gives the protein CASSQADRGLYEQYF.

V and J are TRBV10-3 and TRBJ2-1; 7 bases line up with TRBD1. Unmatched junction bases numbered 9, after V lost 3 bases and J lost 7 bases. The CDR3 has 15 amino acids. The germline CDR1 and CDR2 sequences are ENHRY and SYGVKD. The CDR3 is CAISDPDRARNEQFF. In nucleotides, the CDR3 is TGTGCCATCAGTGATCCCGACAGGGCGAGAAATGAGCAGTTCTTC.

This sequence joins TRBV5-1 and TRBJ1-5; no clear D gene. The CDR3 runs to 14 residues. Germline V gene lookup returns CDR1 SGHRS and CDR2 YFSETQ. Trimming shortened V by 6 bases and J by 1 base, and 11 bases separated the two germline ends. This CDR3 reads CASKEGVSNQPQHF. DNA for the CDR3: TGCGCCAGCAAGGAGGGTGTAAGCAATCAGCCCCAGCATTTT.

The chain is built from TRBV27 and TRBJ2-1, with D possibly being TRBD2 (5 bases). Trimming cost V 3 bases and J 4 bases, with 13 bases left between them. Germline assignment: CDR1 MNHEY and CDR2 SMNVEV (reference sequence). This CDR3 is 15 amino acids long. As DNA, the CDR3 is TGTGCCAGCAGTTTCTCGGGAACCGTGTACAATGAGCAGTTCTTC. It specifies CASSFSGTVYNEQFF.

The genes are TRBV4-3 and TRBJ2-7; no clear D gene. This CDR3 contains 13 residues. V was cut by 1 base and J by 10 bases, with 14 bases left in between. Per germline, CDR1 LGHNA and CDR2 YSLEER. DNA of the CDR3: TGCGCCAGCAGCCAAGGGCGACCCGCACAACAGTACTTC. Translation: CASSQGRPAQQYF.

The rearrangement links TRBV10-3 to TRBJ1-1; no clear D gene. V dropped 9 bases and J dropped 5 bases, with 16 bases sitting between them. Germline V gene lookup returns CDR1 ENHRY and CDR2 SYGVKD. The CDR3 runs to 13 residues. DNA of the CDR3: TGTGCCATACGGGCTGATGGATGGACTGAAGCTTTCTTT. This sequence encodes CAIRADGWTEAFF.

The chain links TRBV4-2 to TRBJ1-2; TRBD1 aligns across 7 bases. Trimming at V came to 0 bases and at J to 4 bases, leaving 14 bases not matched to a gene. Germline assignment: CDR1 LGHNA and CDR2 YNFKEQ. The CDR3 extends over 18 amino acids. CDR3 protein: CASSQDSGSKGAGYGYTF. Written as DNA, the CDR3 is TGTGCCAGCAGCCAAGATTCGGGCAGTAAGGGGGCAGGCTATGGCTACACCTTC.

The chain employs TRBV18 and TRBJ2-7; D perhaps matches TRBD1 (5 bases). The CDR3 has 14 residues. Germline CDR1 is KGHSH and CDR2 is LQKENI. The V and J ends lost 1 base and 6 bases respectively, with 13 bases between them. CDR3 region: CASSPRRTLLEQYF. As DNA, the CDR3 is TGTGCCAGCTCACCACGACGGACATTACTCGAGCAGTACTTC.

The sample holds one count of this clone. CDR3 residues: CASSANTNEQFF. CDR3 DNA: TGTGCCAGCAGCGCCAACACCAATGAGCAGTTCTTC. V is TRBV11-1 and J is TRBJ2-1, with D unclear. The CDR3 is made up of 12 amino acids. CDR1 and CDR2 (germline): SGHAT, FQDESV (reference sequence). Trimming pared 5 bases from V and 6 bases from J, leaving 8 bases between.

This clone was observed a handful of times. The chain joins TRBV7-9 to TRBJ2-6; D possibly corresponds to TRBD2 (5 bases). This CDR3 is 17 amino acids long. The V and J ends lost 5 bases and 0 bases respectively, with 14 bases between them. Germline lookup yields CDR1 SEHNR and CDR2 FQNEAQ (reference sequence). The CDR3 here is CASSPRWRYSGANVLTF. DNA for the CDR3: TGTGCCAGCAGCCCCCGCTGGAGGTACTCTGGGGCCAACGTCCTGACTTTC. Complete variable domain (other parts from reference TRBV7-9 and TRBJ2-6): DTGVSQNPRHKITKRGQNVTFRCDPISEHNRLYWYRQTLGQGPEFLTYFQNEAQLEKSRLLSDRFSAERPKGSFSTLEIQRTEQGDSAMYLCASSPRWRYSGANVLTFGAGSRLTVL.

This clone has just one count. The chain couples TRBV6-1 to TRBJ1-6; D is possibly TRBD1 (5 bases). The CDR3 consists of 15 residues. The germline CDR1 and CDR2 sequences are MNHNS and SASEGT. With 3 bases removed from V and 4 bases from J, the gap between germline ends came to 10 bases. CDR3 in amino acids: CASSEMDTYNSPLHF. The CDR3 coding sequence is TGTGCCAGCAGTGAGATGGACACTTATAATTCACCCCTCCACTTT.

V usage is TRBV29-1 and J usage is TRBJ2-7, with D perhaps matching TRBD2 (6 bases). Germline V gene lookup returns CDR1 SQVTM and CDR2 ANQGSEA. The ends were cut back, 7 bases at V and 1 base at J, with 11 bases in the middle. The CDR3 runs 12 residues. The DNA of the CDR3 is TGCAGCGCCTGGGAGGCGTCCTACGAGCAGTACTTC. This encodes CSAWEASYEQYF.

CDR3 amino acids: CASSTAQGSTEAFF. CDR3 coding DNA: TGTGCCAGCAGTACAGCACAGGGCTCCACTGAAGCTTTCTTT. This chain links TRBV28 with TRBJ1-1; D is possibly TRBD1 (6 bases). Germline V gives CDR1 MDHEN, CDR2 SYDVKM. CDR3 length: 14 amino acids. Trimming took off 5 bases at V and 4 bases at J, with 14 bases between the two ends.

V usage is TRBV19 and J usage is TRBJ1-5; TRBD1 might be the D (6 bases). The germline gives CDR1 LNHDA, CDR2 SQIVND (reference sequence). Between the trimmed V and J ends, which lost 2 bases and 5 bases, there was a span of 10 bases. The CDR3 sequence is 14 residues long. CDR3 loop: CASSIQGRDQPQHF. The CDR3 DNA follows: TGTGCCAGTAGTATACAGGGGCGGGATCAGCCCCAGCATTTT.

This clone was picked up a small number of times. This chain connects TRBV5-1 to TRBJ1-6; tentatively, D is TRBD1 (5 bases). Trimming removed 6 bases at V and 9 bases at J, with 13 bases between. Germline values: CDR1 SGHRS, CDR2 YFSETQ. The length of the CDR3 is 13 residues. The CDR3 nucleotides are TGCGCCAGCACGGAGTTTAGGGGTTCACCCCTCCACTTT. It yields the protein CASTEFRGSPLHF.

The chain carries TRBV5-8 and TRBJ1-1, with no clear D. Germline loops: CDR1 SGHTS, CDR2 YDEGEE. This CDR3 spans 12 amino acids. V was shortened by 3 bases and J by 3 bases, with 6 bases between the two germline ends. Written as DNA, the CDR3 is TGTGCCAGCAGCTCCATTTACACTGAAGCTTTCTTT. Its translation: CASSSIYTEAFF.

The CDR3 loop reads CASSFRQETQYF. CDR3 sequence (DNA): TGTGCCAGCAGCTTCCGACAAGAGACCCAGTACTTC. The V and J genes are TRBV7-2 and TRBJ2-5; D call uncertain. CDR1 SGHTA and CDR2 FQGNSA come from the germline V gene. The ends were cut back, 3 bases at V and 2 bases at J, with 4 bases in the middle. The CDR3 loop spans 12 amino acids.

V gene TRBV6-6 combines with J gene TRBJ1-6; D is undetermined. Germline CDR1 reads MNHNY; CDR2 reads SVGAGI (reference sequence). Deletions cut 5 bases from V and 10 bases from J, with 18 bases between. CDR3 length: 15 amino acids. CDR3 sequence (DNA): TGTGCCAGCAGTGCTTCAATCACGGGGAGCTCACCCCTCCACTTT. Amino acids: CASSASITGSSPLHF.

This clone is classed as medium-sized. The chain links TRBV2 to TRBJ1-1; D is unclear. The germline CDR1 and CDR2 sequences are SNHLY and FYNNEI. The CDR3 has 13 amino acids. Between the trimmed V and J ends, which lost 1 base and 0 bases, there was a span of 3 bases. The CDR3 region is CASSEEVNTEAFF. For the CDR3, the DNA is TGTGCCAGCAGTGAAGAGGTGAACACTGAAGCTTTCTTT.

This clone was counted a few times. The chain has TRBV18 and TRBJ1-5; 11 positions match TRBD1. CDR1 is KGHSH and CDR2 is LQKENI in the germline V gene. Unmatched junction bases numbered 9, after V lost 4 bases and J lost 7 bases. The CDR3 totals 16 residues. The CDR3 protein is CASSQPGTGGWQPQHF. The CDR3 bases are TGTGCCAGCTCACAACCAGGGACAGGGGGATGGCAGCCCCAGCATTTT.

This clone was recorded a few times. The V and J genes are TRBV7-2 and TRBJ2-1; 11 nucleotides agree with TRBD2. The CDR3 consists of 15 residues. CDR1 is SGHTA and CDR2 is FQGNSA in the germline V gene. V was pared by 3 bases and J by 7 bases, with 5 bases of the junction left unmatched. CDR3: CASSFVAGGPNEQFF. For the CDR3, the DNA is TGTGCCAGCAGCTTTGTAGCGGGGGGGCCAAATGAGCAGTTCTTC.

This rearrangement joins TRBV6-5 to TRBJ1-2; a weak D match, TRBD1 (5 bases). V lost 6 bases and J lost 4, with 12 bases in between. The CDR3 has 13 residues. CDR1 MNHEY and CDR2 SVGAGI come from the germline V gene. In DNA form, the CDR3 reads TGTGCCAGCAGGGATTCAGGGTTCTATGGCTACACCTTC. Its translation is CASRDSGFYGYTF.

A single count supports this clone. The rearrangement links TRBV7-2 to TRBJ1-1; tentative D call: TRBD1 (5 bases). V lost 5 bases to trimming and J lost 4 bases, with 11 bases between them. CDR3 length: 13 residues. Germline CDR1 SGHTA, CDR2 FQGNSA. The CDR3 bases are TGTGCCAGCAGCCCACAGGTGGGCACTGAAGCTTTCTTT. The encoded protein is CASSPQVGTEAFF.

V usage is TRBV7-6 and J usage is TRBJ2-6; possible D gene TRBD1, 6 bases. Germline CDR1 and CDR2: SGHVS and FNYEAQ. V was cut by 5 bases and J by 11 bases, with 16 bases left in between. CDR3 length: 14 amino acids. The CDR3: CASSPQTGLDVLTF. DNA for the CDR3: TGTGCCAGCAGCCCTCAGACAGGACTCGACGTCCTGACTTTC.

The chain links TRBV4-3 to TRBJ2-2, with 7 bases aligning to TRBD1. V lost 0 bases, J lost 2 bases, and 6 bases stayed unmatched. This CDR3 comprises 17 residues. Germline-derived CDR1 and CDR2 are LGHNA and YSLEER. As DNA, the CDR3 is TGCGCCAGCAGCCAAGATTGGCAGGGGGTTAACACCGGGGAGCTGTTTTTT. It specifies CASSQDWQGVNTGELFF.

This chain uses TRBV7-2 with TRBJ1-6; D remains unclear. The CDR3 is 14 residues long. The ends were cut back, 3 bases at V and 7 bases at J, with 10 bases in the middle. Germline CDR1 reads SGHTA; CDR2 reads FQGNSA. CDR3 region: CASSFSQSNSPLHF. The CDR3 DNA follows: TGTGCCAGCAGCTTTTCGCAGTCGAATTCACCCCTCCACTTT.

This clone was counted only a few times. The identical CDR3 is also encoded by other nucleotide sequences in the sample. The chain uses TRBV2 and TRBJ1-2; perhaps TRBD1 as D (5 bases). With 1 base removed from V and 4 bases from J, the gap between germline ends came to 7 bases. Germline V gene data show CDR1 as SNHLY and CDR2 as FYNNEI. The CDR3 is made up of 13 amino acids. CDR3 sequence reads: CASSEDRSYGYTF. The CDR3 region has the DNA TGTGCCAGCAGTGAAGACAGGTCCTATGGCTACACCTTC.

V is TRBV7-2 and J is TRBJ2-2; TRBD1 matches at 8 bases. The CDR3 length is 13 residues. Germline CDR1 SGHTA, CDR2 FQGNSA. The J segment lost 5 bases and the V segment lost 6 bases, leaving 2 bases of the junction unmatched. The CDR3 loop reads CASSRQGTGELFF. The CDR3 coding sequence is TGTGCCAGCAGTCGACAGGGGACCGGGGAGCTGTTTTTT.

A single count supports this clone. This chain uses TRBV2 with TRBJ1-5; D possibly corresponds to TRBD1 (5 bases). Per the germline V gene, CDR1 is SNHLY and CDR2 is FYNNEI. This CDR3 spans 14 amino acids. CDR3 in DNA: TGTGCTTCTACACTCGGGGCCAACAATCAGCCCCAGCATTTT. It translates to CASTLGANNQPQHF.

The V call is TRBV5-1, the J call TRBJ2-7, with TRBD1 identical over 8 bases. V lost 4 bases and J lost 3; bases outside the gene matches: 6. Germline V lookup: CDR1 SGHRS, CDR2 YFSETQ. This CDR3 spans 14 amino acids. The CDR3 reads CASSREGQVYEQYF. The CDR3 DNA reads as TGCGCCAGCAGCCGAGAGGGACAGGTCTACGAGCAGTACTTC. The variable domain in full, completed from reference TRBV5-1 and TRBJ2-7, reads KAGVTQTPRYLIKTRGQQVTLSCSPISGHRSVSWYQQTPGQGLQFLFEYFSETQRNKGNFPGRFSGRQFSNSRSEMNVSTLELGDSALYLCASSREGQVYEQYFGPGTRLTVT.